The present entry profiles one T cell receptor beta chain with its context. This entry is derived from a study of OX40 agonist ivuxolimab in advanced cancers. Study context: Eligibility admitted prior anti-PD-1, anti-PD-L1 or anti-CTLA-4 therapy; 40% had some.

Germline V gene data show CDR1 as LNHNV and CDR2 as YYDKDF (reference sequence). This CDR3 is 15 amino acids long. V dropped 5 bases and J dropped 4 bases, with 17 bases sitting between them. Assay: immunoSEQ multiplex PCR; the TCRdb copy retains only in-frame clones and omits some. Of approximately 80,000 clones in the sample, roughly 88% are singletons; the top ten hold around 0.33%. The chain carries TRBV15 and TRBJ1-1; no clear D gene. The sample in question was CD4+ or CD8+ T cells sorted from blood, obtained in a trial of the OX40 agonist ivuxolimab. The sequence was collected from an adult with an advanced solid tumor such as melanoma, head and neck, liver or kidney cancer. The chain's CDR3 is CATSVYVDGSTEAFF. The CDR3 region has the DNA TGTGCCACCAGCGTGTATGTAGACGGTAGCACTGAAGCTTTCTTT.